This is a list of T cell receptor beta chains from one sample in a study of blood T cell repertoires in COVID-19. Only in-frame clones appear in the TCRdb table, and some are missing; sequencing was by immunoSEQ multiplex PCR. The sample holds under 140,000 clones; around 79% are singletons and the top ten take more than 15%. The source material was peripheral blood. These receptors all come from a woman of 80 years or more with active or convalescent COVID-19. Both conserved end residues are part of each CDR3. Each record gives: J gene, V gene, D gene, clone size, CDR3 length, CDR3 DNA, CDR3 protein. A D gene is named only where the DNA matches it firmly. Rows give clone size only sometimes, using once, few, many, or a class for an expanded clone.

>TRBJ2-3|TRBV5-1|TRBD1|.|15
TGCGCCAGCAGCCAGACAGGGGGCAGCACAGATACGCAGTATTTT
CASSQTGGSTDTQYF
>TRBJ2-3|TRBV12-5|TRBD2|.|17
TGTGCTAGTGGTCAAACGGGACTAGCGGGGGGCACAGATACGCAGTATTTT
CASGQTGLAGGTDTQYF
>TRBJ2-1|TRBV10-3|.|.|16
TGTGCCATCAGCCCGGAGAGGGAACTAGTTGGCAATGAGCAGTTCTTC
CAISPERELVGNEQFF
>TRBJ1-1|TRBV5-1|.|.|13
TGCGCCAGCAGCATTCAACAGGATACTGAAGCTTTCTTT
CASSIQQDTEAFF
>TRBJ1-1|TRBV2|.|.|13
TGTGCCAGCAGTGTGGAGCGGAACACTGAAGCTTTCTTT
CASSVERNTEAFF
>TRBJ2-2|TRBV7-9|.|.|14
TGTGCCAGCAGCTTATACCGGGAAGGCGGGGAGCTGTTTTTT
CASSLYREGGELFF
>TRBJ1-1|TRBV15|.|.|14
TGTGCCACCAGCAGAGTCGGGATGAACACTGAAGCTTTCTTT
CATSRVGMNTEAFF
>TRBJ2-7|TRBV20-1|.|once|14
TGCAGTGCTAGTACCGGTCCCTTGGCGCGGGAGCAGTACTTC
CSASTGPLAREQYF
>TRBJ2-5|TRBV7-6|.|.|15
TGTGCCAGCAGCTTATCACCCAACAGGAAAGAGACCCAGTACTTC
CASSLSPNRKETQYF
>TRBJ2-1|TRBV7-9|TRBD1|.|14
TGTGCCAGCAGCTCCCGGACAGGGGGCAATGAGCAGTTCTTC
CASSSRTGGNEQFF
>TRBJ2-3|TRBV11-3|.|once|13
TGTGCCAGCAGCCCCCAAGCGGCAGATACGCAGTATTTT
CASSPQAADTQYF
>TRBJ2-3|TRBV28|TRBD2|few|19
TGTGCCAGCAGTTCCCCAACGGGACTAGCGGGAGGGCCGGAAGATACGCAGTATTTT
CASSSPTGLAGGPEDTQYF